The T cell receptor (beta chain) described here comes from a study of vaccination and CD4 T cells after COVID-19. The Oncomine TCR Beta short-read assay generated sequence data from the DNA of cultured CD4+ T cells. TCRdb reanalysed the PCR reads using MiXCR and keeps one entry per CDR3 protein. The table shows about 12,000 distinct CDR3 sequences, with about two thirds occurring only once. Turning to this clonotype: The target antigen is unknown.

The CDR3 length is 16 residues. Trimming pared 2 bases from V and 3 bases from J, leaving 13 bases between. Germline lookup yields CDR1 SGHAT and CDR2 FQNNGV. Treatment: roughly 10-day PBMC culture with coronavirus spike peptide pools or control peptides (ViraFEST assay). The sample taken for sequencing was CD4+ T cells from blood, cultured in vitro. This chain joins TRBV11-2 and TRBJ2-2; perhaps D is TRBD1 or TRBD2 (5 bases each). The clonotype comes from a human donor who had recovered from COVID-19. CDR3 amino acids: CASSLIRGSYTGELFF. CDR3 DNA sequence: TGTGCCAGCAGCTTAATTCGGGGCAGTTACACCGGGGAGCTGTTTTTT.